This TCR beta chain was captured by sequencing in a study of T cell repertoires in cytomegalovirus infection. This clonotype was seen only a few times. TCRdb re-derived calls from the reads in MiXCR, one entry per CDR3 protein. The sample yields around 630,000 distinct CDR3 sequences, roughly a quarter seen once. The sequenced material came from CD8+ T cells from PBMCs. The sequence derives from a human donor in good health (CMV status not recorded). Some clones in this sample may be carry-over from other donors' samples.

The CDR3, as DNA: TGCAGTGCTAGAGAGGACGGGGGGGCCTACAATGAGCAGTTCTTC. It encodes CSAREDGGAYNEQFF. The rearrangement links TRBV20-1 to TRBJ2-1; 8 nucleotides align to TRBD2. From germline, CDR1 is DFQATT and CDR2 SNEGSKA (reference sequence). V lost 0 bases and J lost 2; bases outside the gene matches: 3. This CDR3 spans 15 amino acids.